One and the same sample provided the 9 T cell receptor beta chains below, sequenced in a study of blood T cells in healthy people across ages (dated by TCRdb to the mid-2010s). The library relied on 5' RACE. Sequencing instrument: Illumina HiSeq 2500. A second about 7 to 11 cycle PCR used a sample-barcoded 5' primer and a J-beta primer mix. In TCRdb, the public reads were trimmed at Q25 with fastp and aligned with MiXCR, with productive beta chains retained. Here each entry gathers all rows of one CDR3 protein and keeps the most common genes and DNA. This sample comprises approximately 800,000 distinct CDR3 sequences, more than 55% of them detected only once. Clones ranked in the top ten supply more than 25% of the sample. Source material: blood. These receptors all stem from a man in his forties in good health.

The rearrangement joins TRBV10-3 to TRBJ2-3; 7 bases are a match to TRBD2. This CDR3 has 14 residues. CDR1 ENHRY and CDR2 SYGVKD come from the germline V gene. Trimming at V came to 7 bases and at J to 3 bases, leaving 7 bases not matched to a gene. CDR3 protein: CAITSGAGTDTQYF. The CDR3 DNA reads as TGTGCCATCACCTCGGGAGCGGGGACAGATACGCAGTATTTT.

This rearrangement joins TRBV20-1 to TRBJ2-3, with a possible D match to TRBD2 (6 bases). Germline V CDR1 and CDR2: DFQATT, SNEGSKA (reference sequence). Trimming removed 6 bases at V and 8 bases at J, with 24 bases between. The CDR3 loop spans 15 amino acids. CDR3: CSADRLASASGTQYF. CDR3 sequence (DNA): TGCAGTGCCGACCGCTTGGCTAGCGCTTCAGGTACGCAGTATTTT.

This chain's CDR3 is CASTGYLTAEAFF. The DNA for the CDR3 is TGTGCCAGCACCGGGTATCTAACTGCTGAAGCTTTCTTT. V is TRBV27 and J is TRBJ1-1, with no clear D. V lost 7 bases and J lost 6, with 15 bases in between. The CDR3 totals 13 residues. The germline V gene has CDR1 MNHEY and CDR2 SMNVEV (reference sequence).

The V and J genes are TRBV7-9 and TRBJ2-5; TRBD1 aligns across 8 bases. In germline, CDR1 is SEHNR, CDR2 FQNEAQ (reference sequence). Trimming cost V 5 bases and J 0 bases; bases outside gene matches: 11. The CDR3 spans 17 residues. The CDR3 loop is CASSTDRGNWYQETQYF. The CDR3 nucleotides read TGTGCCAGCAGCACAGACAGGGGAAATTGGTACCAAGAGACCCAGTACTTC.

The chain joins TRBV24-1 to TRBJ1-2; the D is unclear. V was cut by 3 bases and J by 4 bases, with 20 bases left in between. CDR3 length: 17 amino acids. The germline gives CDR1 KGHDR, CDR2 SFDVKD. The CDR3 bases are TGTGCCACCAGTGATCCCCAGGTCGGCTGGGGTCGCTATGGCTACACCTTC. Its translation is CATSDPQVGWGRYGYTF.

This clonotype has only a few counts. The chain has TRBV7-2 and TRBJ2-1; D possibly matches TRBD1 or TRBD2 (5 bases each). Germline CDR1 SGHTA, CDR2 FQGNSA. V was cut by 2 bases and J by 4 bases, with 9 bases left in between. The CDR3 runs to 14 residues. The DNA of the CDR3 is TGTGCCAGCAGCTTACGGGACGGATACAATGAGCAGTTCTTC. Protein: CASSLRDGYNEQFF.

The table lists this clonotype with a few counts. The chain couples TRBV12-5 to TRBJ2-5; maybe TRBD2 (5 bases). Germline CDR1 is LGHNT and CDR2 is FRNRAP. The CDR3 has 16 residues. V was trimmed by 7 bases and J by 1 base, leaving 19 bases between them. Written as DNA, the CDR3 is TGTGCTAGTGCCTTGGGCCCGCCGCGGGCCCAAGAGACCCAGTACTTC. Translating it yields CASALGPPRAQETQYF.

The chain recombines TRBV4-2 with TRBJ2-7, with D tentatively TRBD2 (5 bases). This CDR3 is 15 amino acids long. Deletions cut 1 base from V and 3 bases from J, with 13 bases between. CDR1 and CDR2 (germline): LGHNA, YNFKEQ. DNA for the CDR3: TGTGCCAGCAGCCAAGTACGGGATACGAGCTACGAGCAGTACTTC. It yields the protein CASSQVRDTSYEQYF.

V is TRBV28 and J is TRBJ2-7; TRBD2 matches at 7 bases. This CDR3 is built from 16 residues. V lost 5 bases, J lost 4 bases, and 14 bases stayed unmatched. Germline assignment: CDR1 MDHEN and CDR2 SYDVKM. The CDR3 region is CASSRPSGNVDYEQYF. As DNA, the CDR3 is TGTGCCAGCAGTAGACCAAGCGGGAATGTAGATTACGAGCAGTACTTC.